The present TCR beta chain was sequenced within a study of T cells in Graves' hyperthyroidism and ophthalmopathy. Study-wide points: Within blood appeared most thyroid clonotypes that had expanded above 0.001.

Newly diagnosed hyperthyroidism patients aged 18 to 65 years had disease lasting under 2 months. Diagnoses used clinical symptoms, serum thyroxine and TRAb, thyroid ultrasound and orbital computed tomography. Each 10 ml fresh peripheral blood draw supplied the PBMCs. What was amplified from RNA transcripts were TCR beta CDR3 regions. The study used the HTBI primer set for a first-round RT-PCR of the TCR CDR3. TCRdb re-derived calls from the multiplex PCR reads in MiXCR, one entry per CDR3 protein. The sample comprises about 620,000 distinct CDR3 sequences, around 15% of which are singletons, and around 4% rests with the top ten. This clonotype was seen at least ten times. Its antigen is currently unknown. What was sequenced was blood. This TCR was sampled from a woman aged 25 to 45 with Graves' hyperthyroidism.

CDR3 sequence: CASSSTGDSNQPQHF. CDR3 in DNA: TGTGCCAGCTCATCGACAGGGGATAGCAATCAGCCCCAGCATTTT. The chain recombines TRBV18 with TRBJ1-5, with TRBD1 identical over 8 bases. V shed 5 bases and J 0 bases; nucleotides not matched to a gene: 3. CDR3 length equals 15 residues. In germline, CDR1 is KGHSH, CDR2 LQKENI.